This T cell receptor (beta chain) was captured in a study of Graves' ophthalmopathy and Graves' hyperthyroidism. V dropped 4 bases and J dropped 10 bases, with 13 bases sitting between them. CDR3 size: 13 residues. Looked up from germline, CDR1 is LGHDT and CDR2 is YNNKEL (reference sequence). This clonotype occurred a few times. TCR beta CDR3 amplification used RNA transcripts. Investigators did first-round RT-PCR with HTBI primers, then second-round multiplex PCR. One entry per CDR3 protein, called by TCRdb with MiXCR from the multiplex PCR reads. The table shows 650,000 to 900,000 distinct CDR3 sequences, with approximately 40% occurring only once.

V and J are TRBV3-1 and TRBJ1-4; D is unresolved. The sample consisted of peripheral blood. The TCR comes from an adult man with Graves' ophthalmopathy. This CDR3 is CASSPPTDAKLFF. CDR3 in DNA: TGTGCCAGCAGCCCCCCAACGGATGCAAAACTGTTTTTT.